A selection of T cell receptor beta chains follows, all from one sample in a study of long-term antiretroviral therapy in people with HIV. Measured with immunoSEQ multiplex PCR; TCRdb has only the in-frame clones, and not every one. The data show about 40,000 clones, about 86% seen once. The input for sequencing was unsorted PBMCs, taken 1.2 years after starting antiretroviral therapy. The receptors were sampled from a woman aged 45-65 years with HIV. Each CDR3 is given without its conserved first and last residue. D genes are given only for firm matches. Some rows mark clone size as missing; the rest say once, few, many or name a class of expanded clone.

CDR3aa,abundance,d_gene,v_gene
ASSPRQGAGTGELF,.,TRBD1,TRBV2
AISEGTDTQY,.,.,TRBV10-3
ASSLGRQGSNSPLH,.,TRBD1,TRBV5-1
ASRDGQGVNTEAF,.,TRBD1,TRBV2
ASSPMSGGRETQY,.,TRBD2,TRBV11-2
ASSQVEGAGANEKLF,few,TRBD1,TRBV4-2
ASSRVGNTQY,.,.,TRBV6-5
ASSVERGGQDEQF,.,TRBD2,TRBV9
ASRLGGQGPGSPLH,few,.,TRBV12-2
ATSREGAGGNEKLF,.,TRBD1,TRBV15
ASSLGNRVTEAF,.,.,TRBV28
ASSGGHSPLH,.,.,TRBV7-3
ASSPTGTGGSTGELF,.,TRBD1,TRBV9
ASSRQPDSAYEQY,.,.,TRBV7-3
ASSLVEGDGYT,.,.,TRBV7-9
ASSLGGQGETQY,.,TRBD1,TRBV5-1
ASSEYNRASPLH,.,.,TRBV2